Presented here are 9 T cell receptor beta chains from one specimen sequenced in a study of post-analysis software for immune sequencing data. Overall study results and limits: A handful of TRBV segments were more frequent in patients than controls; TRBV5-6, TRBV5-1 and TRBV20-1 belonged to this group.

For these TCRs, the target antigens are not known. The TCR beta cDNA libraries carried unique molecular identifiers. TCRdb redid the calling of the PCR reads with MiXCR, one entry per CDR3 protein. The sample yields approximately 730,000 distinct CDR3 sequences, 25% to 30% seen once. Sequencing used blood. The receptor source for this set is a girl between 5 and 17 years old with multiple sclerosis.

This clonotype was observed a handful of times. V gene TRBV6-1 combines with J gene TRBJ2-7, with 7 bases identical to TRBD1. The V and J ends lost 10 bases and 5 bases, in that order; junction bases with no gene match: 11. The germline gives CDR1 MNHNS, CDR2 SASEGT. The CDR3 runs 13 residues. The CDR3 DNA reads as TGTGCCACCACAATACAGGGGTTCGACGAGCAGTACTTC. It yields the protein CATTIQGFDEQYF.

This clonotype was observed a few times. J is TRBJ1-5 and V is TRBV20-1; no clear D. V lost 0 bases, J lost 0 bases, and 15 bases lay in between. CDR1 DFQATT and CDR2 SNEGSKA come from the germline V gene (reference sequence). The length of the CDR3 is 17 residues. The CDR3 loop is CSARDLLTPYSNQPQHF. In DNA form, the CDR3 reads TGCAGTGCTAGAGATTTACTGACACCTTATAGCAATCAGCCCCAGCATTTT.

This clonotype has ten or more counts. The chain couples TRBV5-5 to TRBJ1-2, with TRBD1 matching 7 bases. In germline, CDR1 is SGHKS, CDR2 YYEKEE (reference sequence). V shed 0 bases and J 1 base; nucleotides not matched to a gene: 6. The CDR3 has 16 amino acids. The CDR3 reads CASSLGRTGINYGYTF. The CDR3 region has the DNA TGTGCCAGCAGCTTGGGTCGGACAGGAATTAACTATGGCTACACCTTC.

This clonotype was observed a handful of times. The DNA for the CDR3 is TGTGCCAGCAGCCATCGACCCGGGACAGGGGGTGATGAGCAGTTCTTC. Protein sequence: CASSHRPGTGGDEQFF. The V call is TRBV3-1, the J call TRBJ2-1; 11 nucleotides line up with TRBD1. The germline CDR1 and CDR2 sequences are LGHDT and YNNKEL (reference sequence). The CDR3 totals 16 residues. J lost 8 bases, V lost 3 bases, and 9 bases had no gene match.

This chain uses TRBV12-3 or TRBV12-4 with TRBJ2-1; D unresolved. V was cut by 3 bases and J by 10 bases, with 13 bases left in between. This CDR3 is built from 13 residues. CDR3 DNA sequence: TGTGCCAGCAGTTTGCCTCCTTTCCAGGAGCAGTTCTTC. Translation gives CASSLPPFQEQFF.

This clonotype was recorded a few times. The chain joins TRBV10-1 to TRBJ2-1; D may match TRBD1 or TRBD2 (6 bases each). CDR1 and CDR2 (germline): WNHNN, SYGVQD (reference sequence). The length of the CDR3 is 13 residues. Trimming took off 6 bases at V and 11 bases at J, with 17 bases between the two ends. For the CDR3, the DNA is TGCGCCAGCAGAGACAACTTCGGGGGCCAGCAGTTCTTC. Protein: CASRDNFGGQQFF.

V and J are TRBV20-1 and TRBJ1-3; D unclear. CDR1 DFQATT and CDR2 SNEGSKA come from the germline V gene (reference sequence). This CDR3 spans 12 amino acids. With 3 bases removed from V and 4 bases from J, the gap between germline ends came to 7 bases. CDR3 residues: CSARASGNTIYF. CDR3 nucleotides: TGCAGTGCTAGGGCCTCCGGAAACACCATATATTTT.

A few counts support this clonotype. The chain couples TRBV5-1 to TRBJ2-3; 8 nucleotides line up with TRBD2. In germline, CDR1 is SGHRS, CDR2 YFSETQ. The CDR3 contains 14 residues. With V trimmed by 4 bases and J by 4 bases, 5 bases remained unmatched. The CDR3 DNA sequence: TGCGCCAGCAGCGGAGCGGGAGTAGCAGATACGCAGTATTTT. Its protein is CASSGAGVADTQYF. Combining the CDR3 with reference TRBV5-1 and TRBJ2-3 gives the whole variable domain KAGVTQTPRYLIKTRGQQVTLSCSPISGHRSVSWYQQTPGQGLQFLFEYFSETQRNKGNFPGRFSGRQFSNSRSEMNVSTLELGDSALYLCASSGAGVADTQYFGPGTRLTVL.

This clonotype appeared many times. The V and J genes are TRBV13 and TRBJ1-1, with D possibly TRBD1 on 5 matching bases. Germline V lookup: CDR1 PRHDT, CDR2 FYEKMQ (reference sequence). The length of the CDR3 is 15 residues. V was pared by 6 bases and J by 1 base, with 15 bases between. CDR3 bases: TGTGCCAGCAGTCAAACCGGGAGGGGGAACACTGAAGCTTTCTTT. The encoded protein is CASSQTGRGNTEAFF.